This T cell receptor beta chain derives from a study of blood T cell repertoires in COVID-19. Whole-study context: The United States, Italy and Spain provided the acute and convalescent COVID-19 samples. In each case, the material was cDNA or gDNA derived from T cells, B-cell-depleted T cells, or PBMCs.

Those enrolled in Seattle joined during active infection and were followed longitudinally afterward. Using immunoSEQ multiplex PCR, the repertoire was profiled, and TCRdb retains in-frame clones only, with some absent. This sample yields 300,000 to 400,000 clones, of which 70% to 90% are seen a single time; 7% to 7.5% belongs to the top ten. The CDR3 covers 16 residues. V lost 3 bases and J lost 0; bases outside the gene matches: 5. Germline V CDR1 and CDR2: KGHSH, LQKENI. This sequence was found in a woman aged 55-70 years with COVID-19, enrolled during active disease. The chain combines TRBV18 with TRBJ2-7; 10 bases agree with TRBD2. Sequenced: peripheral blood. The CDR3 nucleotides read TGTGCCAGCTCACCCCCAGCGGGGGGGAGCTCCTACGAGCAGTACTTC. This codes for CASSPPAGGSSYEQYF.